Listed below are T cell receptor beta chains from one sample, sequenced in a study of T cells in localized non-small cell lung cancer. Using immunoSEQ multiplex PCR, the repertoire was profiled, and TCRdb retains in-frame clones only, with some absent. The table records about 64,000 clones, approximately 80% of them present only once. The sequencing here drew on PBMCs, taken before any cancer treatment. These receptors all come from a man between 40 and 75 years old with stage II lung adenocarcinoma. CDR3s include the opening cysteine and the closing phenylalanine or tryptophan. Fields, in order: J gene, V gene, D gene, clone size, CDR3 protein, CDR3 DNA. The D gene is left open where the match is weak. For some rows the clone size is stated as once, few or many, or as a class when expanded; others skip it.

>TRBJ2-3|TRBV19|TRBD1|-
CASSIDVSTGADTQYF
TGTGCCAGTAGTATAGATGTGAGTACAGGGGCAGATACGCAGTATTTT
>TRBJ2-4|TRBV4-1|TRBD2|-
CASSHPGTRGQNIQYF
TGCGCCAGCAGCCACCCCGGGACTAGAGGACAAAACATTCAGTACTTC
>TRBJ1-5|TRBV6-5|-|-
CASSISLEGNQPQHF
TGTGCCAGCAGTATCAGCCTCGAGGGCAATCAGCCCCAGCATTTT
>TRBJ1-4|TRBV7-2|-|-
CASSAGGAGEKLFF
TGTGCCAGCTCGGCGGGGGGCGCAGGTGAAAAACTGTTTTTT
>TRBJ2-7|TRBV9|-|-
CASSVGGAGSYEQYF
TGTGCCAGCAGCGTAGGGGGCGCGGGCTCCTACGAGCAGTACTTC
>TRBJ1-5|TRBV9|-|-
CASSRRSDQPQHF
TGTGCCAGCAGTCGTAGGTCGGACCAGCCCCAGCATTTT
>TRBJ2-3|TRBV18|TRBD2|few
CASSPRLAGDTQYF
TGTGCCAGCTCACCACGACTAGCCGGAGATACGCAGTATTTT
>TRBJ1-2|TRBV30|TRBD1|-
CAWNEGQAYYGYTF
TGTGCCTGGAACGAGGGACAGGCCTACTATGGCTACACCTTC
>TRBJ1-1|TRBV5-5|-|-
CASSSNRETEAFF
TGTGCCAGCAGCTCTAATAGGGAGACTGAAGCTTTCTTT
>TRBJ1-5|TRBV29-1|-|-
CSVSGQGGGNQPQHF
TGCAGCGTTTCTGGACAAGGAGGGGGCAATCAGCCCCAGCATTTT
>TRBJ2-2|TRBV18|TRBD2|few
CASSPNQREGAGELFF
TGTGCCAGCTCACCTAATCAGCGGGAGGGCGCCGGGGAGCTGTTTTTT
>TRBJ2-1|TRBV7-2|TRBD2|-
CASSLGSGGNNEQFF
TGTGCCAGCAGTTTGGGGAGCGGGGGGAACAATGAGCAGTTCTTC
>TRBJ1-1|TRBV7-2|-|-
CASSRTGDTEAFF
TGTGCCAGCAGCAGGACGGGTGACACTGAAGCTTTCTTT
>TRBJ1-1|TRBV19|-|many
CASSITVNTEAFF
TGTGCCAGTAGTATAACGGTTAACACTGAAGCTTTCTTT
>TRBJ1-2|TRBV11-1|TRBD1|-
CASSPQTGDYGYTF
TGTGCCAGCAGCCCTCAGACAGGGGACTATGGCTACACCTTC
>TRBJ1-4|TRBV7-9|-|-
CASRERGAANEKLFF
TGTGCCAGCAGAGAAAGGGGAGCGGCTAATGAAAAACTGTTTTTT
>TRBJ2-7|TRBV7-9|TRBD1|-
CASSARWDRGLYEQYF
TGTGCCAGCAGCGCCCGCTGGGACAGGGGGTTGTACGAGCAGTACTTC
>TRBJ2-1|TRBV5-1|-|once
CASTLTGGIYNEQFF
TGCGCCAGCACCCTAACTGGGGGCATTTACAATGAGCAGTTCTTC
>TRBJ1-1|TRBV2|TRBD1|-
CASDLDRGFENTEAFF
TGTGCCAGCGACCTCGACAGGGGGTTCGAGAACACTGAAGCTTTCTTT
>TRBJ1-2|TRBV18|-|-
CASSPGAGEPGRGYTF
TGTGCCAGCTCACCTGGGGCGGGAGAGCCTGGGAGAGGCTACACCTTC
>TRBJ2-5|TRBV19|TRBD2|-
CASSIVGLAGEGETQYF
TGTGCCAGTAGTATCGTGGGACTAGCGGGAGAGGGGGAGACCCAGTACTTC
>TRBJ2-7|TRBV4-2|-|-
CASSQGAGDSYEQYF
TGTGCCAGCAGCCAAGGCGCCGGAGACAGCTACGAGCAGTACTTC
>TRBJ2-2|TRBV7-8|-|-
CASSRPGTSAGELFF
TGTGCCAGCAGCCGTCCCGGGACCTCGGCCGGGGAGCTGTTTTTT
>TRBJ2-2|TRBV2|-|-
CASSVSGLLNTGELFF
TGTGCCAGCAGTGTTTCCGGACTTCTAAACACCGGGGAGCTGTTTTTT
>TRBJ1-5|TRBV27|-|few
CASSSPGQGSNQPQHF
TGTGCCAGCAGTTCTCCGGGACAAGGTAGCAATCAGCCCCAGCATTTT
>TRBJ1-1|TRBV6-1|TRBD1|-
CASSERRQGGTEAFF
TGTGCCAGCAGTGAAAGGAGGCAGGGGGGAACTGAAGCTTTCTTT
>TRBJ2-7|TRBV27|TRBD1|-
CASKPHGTGRNYEQYF
TGTGCCAGCAAACCCCATGGGACAGGGAGGAACTACGAGCAGTACTTC
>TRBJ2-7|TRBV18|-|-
CASSSATGYEQYF
TGTGCCAGCTCCTCCGCTACGGGCTACGAGCAGTACTTC
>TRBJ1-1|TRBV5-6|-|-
CASSPPDRDLSNTEAFF
TGTGCCAGCAGCCCACCGGATCGGGACCTTAGTAACACTGAAGCTTTCTTT
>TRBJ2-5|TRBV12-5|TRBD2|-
CASGLLREGETQYF
TGTGCTAGTGGTTTGCTGCGGGAGGGAGAGACCCAGTACTTC
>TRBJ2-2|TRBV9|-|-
CASSVGPDTGELFF
TGTGCCAGCAGCGTAGGCCCAGACACCGGGGAGCTGTTTTTT
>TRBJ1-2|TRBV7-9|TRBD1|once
CASSSIRDRANYGYTF
TGTGCCAGCAGCTCGATCCGGGACAGAGCTAACTATGGCTACACCTTC
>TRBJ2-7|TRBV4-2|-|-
CASSSHSGTAYEQYF
TGTGCCAGCAGCTCTCACTCCGGGACTGCATACGAGCAGTACTTC
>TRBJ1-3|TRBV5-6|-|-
CASSLVRSGNTIYF
TGTGCCAGCAGCTTGGTGAGGTCTGGAAACACCATATATTTT
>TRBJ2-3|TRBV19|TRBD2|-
CASSIGTSGITDTQYF
TGTGCCAGTAGTATTGGGACTAGCGGGATAACAGATACGCAGTATTTT
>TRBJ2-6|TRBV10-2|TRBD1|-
CATSTGDNSGANVLTF
TGCGCCACCTCGACAGGGGACAACTCTGGGGCCAACGTCCTGACTTTC
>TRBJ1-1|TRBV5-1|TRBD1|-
CASSLGTGPGTEAFF
TGCGCCAGCAGCTTGGGGACAGGCCCAGGGACTGAAGCTTTCTTT
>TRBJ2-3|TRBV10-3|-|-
CAISAGTGTDTQYF
TGTGCCATCAGCGCCGGGACTGGCACAGATACGCAGTATTTT
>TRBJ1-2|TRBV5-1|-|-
CASSLVGDGYTF
TGCGCCAGCAGCTTGGTCGGGGACGGCTACACCTTC
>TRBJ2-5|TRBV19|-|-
CASSIEGGTQYF
TGTGCCAGTAGTATAGAGGGGGGAACCCAGTACTTC
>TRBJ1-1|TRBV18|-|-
CASYPSPAGNTEAFF
TGTGCCAGCTACCCCTCTCCTGCGGGAAACACTGAAGCTTTCTTT
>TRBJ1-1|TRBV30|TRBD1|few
CAWRGQTGGTNTEAFF
TGTGCCTGGAGAGGACAGACAGGGGGCACGAACACTGAAGCTTTCTTT
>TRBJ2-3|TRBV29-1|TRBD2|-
CSFRRGLAGVRTDTQYF
TGCAGCTTCCGGCGTGGACTAGCGGGAGTACGCACAGATACGCAGTATTTT
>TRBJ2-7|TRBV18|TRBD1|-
CASSPTGQSNYEQYF
TGTGCCAGCTCACCCACGGGACAGAGCAACTACGAGCAGTACTTC
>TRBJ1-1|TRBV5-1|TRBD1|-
CASSLGQGATEAFF
TGCGCCAGCAGCTTGGGACAGGGGGCGACTGAAGCTTTCTTT
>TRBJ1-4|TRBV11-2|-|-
CASSGGTLGEKLFF
TGTGCCAGCAGCGGCGGTACCTTAGGAGAAAAACTGTTTTTT
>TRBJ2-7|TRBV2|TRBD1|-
CASSDDLGRQGVYEQYF
TGTGCCAGCAGTGATGATCTCGGGCGACAGGGGGTTTACGAGCAGTACTTC
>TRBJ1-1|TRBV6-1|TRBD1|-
CASLNRGEAFF
TGTGCCAGCTTAAACAGGGGGGAAGCTTTCTTT
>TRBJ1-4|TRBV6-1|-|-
CASKRALREKLFF
TGTGCCAGCAAACGGGCCCTACGTGAAAAACTGTTTTTT
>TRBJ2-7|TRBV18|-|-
CASSPGSDSREQYF
TGTGCCAGCTCACCAGGCAGCGACTCCCGGGAGCAGTACTTC
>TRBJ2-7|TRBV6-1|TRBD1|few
CASSEAGQGYPYEQYF
TGTGCCAGCAGTGAAGCGGGACAGGGATATCCCTACGAGCAGTACTTC